These 23 T cell receptor beta chains came from one sample sequenced in a study of blood T cell repertoires in COVID-19. The repertoire was sequenced with immunoSEQ multiplex PCR; TCRdb's copy has only in-frame clones and lacks some. Of more than 65,000 clones listed, roughly 80% are singletons. The sequenced sample consisted of peripheral blood. The receptors derive from an elderly woman with acute or convalescent COVID-19.

The CDR3, as DNA: TGTGCCAGCATCCCGGTCTTAGCGGGAGCCCTCACAGATACGCAGTATTTT. Translating it yields CASIPVLAGALTDTQYF. The rearrangement uses TRBV27 and TRBJ2-3, with 9 bases that match TRBD2. This CDR3 spans 17 amino acids. V dropped 7 bases and J dropped 2; count of bases not matched to a gene: 13. CDR1 is MNHEY, CDR2 SMNVEV, per germline (reference sequence).

This chain joins TRBV7-8 and TRBJ1-5; the D gene is possibly TRBD1 (5 bases). Germline V gene lookup returns CDR1 SGHVS and CDR2 FQNEAQ. V was trimmed by 0 bases and J by 6 bases, leaving 12 bases between them. The CDR3 has 15 amino acids. The CDR3 spells CASSLATGEGQPQHF. The CDR3, as DNA: TGTGCCAGCAGCTTAGCGACGGGGGAAGGTCAGCCCCAGCATTTT.

Many counts were recorded for this clone. Other DNA variants within this sample encode the same CDR3. The CDR3 here is CASSLGTSGIYEQYF. CDR3 nucleotide sequence: TGTGCCAGCAGCTTGGGGACTAGCGGGATCTACGAGCAGTACTTC. The genes are TRBV5-5 and TRBJ2-7; 12 positions match TRBD2. Germline CDR1 is SGHKS and CDR2 is YYEKEE (reference sequence). V shed 0 bases, J shed 3 bases, and the junction held 1 base outside the gene matches. The CDR3 is 15 amino acids.

The chain employs TRBV5-1 and TRBJ2-7, with 8 bases aligning to TRBD1. CDR1 and CDR2 (germline): SGHRS, YFSETQ. This CDR3 comprises 14 residues. Germline trimming cut 4 bases from V and 3 bases from J; bases unmatched to any gene: 6. The CDR3, as DNA: TGCGCCAGCAGCCGGGGACAGGTAGGCTACGAGCAGTACTTC. As protein: CASSRGQVGYEQYF.

The chain joins TRBV2 to TRBJ2-7; 11 bases are shared with TRBD2. The CDR3 sequence is 16 residues long. Germline V gives CDR1 SNHLY, CDR2 FYNNEI. The V segment lost 5 bases and the J segment 1 base; nucleotides outside the gene matches: 7. The CDR3 spells CASSISTSGTSYEQYF. Written as DNA, the CDR3 is TGTGCCAGCAGTATCTCGACTAGCGGGACTTCCTACGAGCAGTACTTC.

This sequence joins TRBV7-9 and TRBJ2-1, with D hard to call. Germline assignment: CDR1 SEHNR and CDR2 FQNEAQ (reference sequence). The CDR3 has 14 amino acids. The V end was cut by 11 bases, the J end by 1 base, with 15 bases between. The CDR3 nucleotides read TGTGCCGTCTTGCGAGATCAATCCTACAATGAGCAGTTCTTC. Translating it yields CAVLRDQSYNEQFF.

V and J are TRBV27 and TRBJ1-6; 11 bases agree with TRBD1. The CDR3 length is 13 residues. CDR1 and CDR2 (germline): MNHEY, SMNVEV (reference sequence). The trim removed 11 bases at V and 9 bases at J, leaving 6 bases unmatched. CDR3 in amino acids: CAVGTGGFSPLHF. CDR3 DNA sequence: TGTGCCGTGGGGACAGGGGGTTTTTCACCCCTCCACTTT.

The chain employs TRBV6-5 and TRBJ1-2; TRBD1 agrees at 7 bases. V lost 7 bases and J lost 7; bases outside the gene matches: 12. The germline V gene encodes CDR1 MNHEY and CDR2 SVGAGI. The CDR3 totals 14 residues. CDR3 protein: CASTTTGSLTGYTF. CDR3 nucleotides: TGTGCCAGCACCACGACAGGGAGCCTGACTGGCTACACCTTC.

The chain recombines TRBV27 with TRBJ2-3, with 16 bases lining up with TRBD2. Germline V CDR1 and CDR2: MNHEY, SMNVEV (reference sequence). Trimming cost V 3 bases and J 6 bases; bases outside gene matches: 9. This CDR3 is 18 amino acids long. The DNA of the CDR3 is TGTGCCAGCAGTTTGGGACCGGGACTAGCGGGAGGGGGGGATACGCAGTATTTT. This codes for CASSLGPGLAGGGDTQYF.

The chain recombines TRBV29-1 with TRBJ2-1; 11 bases agree with TRBD2. Unmatched junction bases numbered 1, after V lost 6 bases and J lost 0 bases. CDR3 length: 14 residues. Germline V gene sequence: CDR1 SQVTM, CDR2 ANQGSEA. CDR3 amino acids: CSVGTSGSYNEQFF. CDR3 nucleotide sequence: TGCAGCGTCGGGACTAGCGGCTCCTACAATGAGCAGTTCTTC.

The chain combines TRBV6-5 with TRBJ1-1; 7 positions match TRBD1. The CDR3 runs to 15 residues. J gave up 5 bases and V 2 bases, and 8 bases lay outside the gene matches. Looked up from germline, CDR1 is MNHEY and CDR2 is SVGAGI. CDR3 residues: CASSYGTVPGTEAFF. The CDR3 nucleotides are TGTGCCAGCAGTTACGGGACAGTGCCGGGGACTGAAGCTTTCTTT.

The chain carries TRBV28 and TRBJ1-6; 7 nucleotides align to TRBD1. J gave up 6 bases and V 4 bases, and 3 bases lay outside the gene matches. The CDR3 is made up of 14 amino acids. Per germline, CDR1 MDHEN and CDR2 SYDVKM. CDR3 sequence (DNA): TGTGCCAGCAGTTCGGGACAGTTTAATTCACCCCTCCACTTT. Translating gives CASSSGQFNSPLHF. The variable domain in full, completed from reference TRBV28 and TRBJ1-6, reads DVKVTQSSRYLVKRTGEKVFLECVQDMDHENMFWYRQDPGLGLRLIYFSYDVKMKEKGDIPEGYSVSREKKERFSLILESASTNQTSMYLCASSSGQFNSPLHFGNGTRLTVT.

The chain employs TRBV27 and TRBJ2-4; tentatively, D is TRBD1 (5 bases). V lost 2 bases, J lost 0 bases, and 8 bases lay in between. This CDR3 is 15 amino acids long. The germline gives CDR1 MNHEY, CDR2 SMNVEV (reference sequence). Here the CDR3 reads CASSLGALAKNIQYF. The CDR3 DNA sequence: TGTGCCAGCAGTTTAGGGGCCCTAGCCAAAAACATTCAGTACTTC.

Only a few counts were recorded for this clone. As DNA, the CDR3 is TGTGCCAGCTCACCACCGGCAGGGGACGGCTACACCTTC. Translating gives CASSPPAGDGYTF. The rearrangement links TRBV18 to TRBJ1-2, with TRBD1 as a possible D gene (6 bases). This CDR3 has 13 residues. CDR1 KGHSH and CDR2 LQKENI come from the germline V gene. Trimming pared 0 bases from V and 8 bases from J, leaving 10 bases between.

The V and J genes are TRBV7-9 and TRBJ2-7; a possible D gene is TRBD1 (6 bases). V shed 5 bases and J shed 5 bases, with 16 bases lying between them. The CDR3 consists of 14 residues. Germline-derived CDR1 and CDR2 are SEHNR and FQNEAQ (reference sequence). The CDR3, as DNA: TGTGCCAGCAGCGGGGACACCCGTTTCCACGAGCAGTACTTC. Its protein is CASSGDTRFHEQYF.

The rearrangement links TRBV27 to TRBJ1-5; weak D call: TRBD1 (6 bases). From germline, CDR1 is MNHEY and CDR2 SMNVEV (reference sequence). The CDR3 runs to 14 residues. The germline V and J ends were trimmed by 5 bases and 3 bases, with 11 bases remaining between them. The CDR3 DNA reads as TGTGCCAGCAGTAAACAGGGATACAATCAGCCCCAGCATTTT. Its translation is CASSKQGYNQPQHF.

The genes are TRBV27 and TRBJ1-5, with 9 bases lining up with TRBD1. V dropped 5 bases and J dropped 4; count of bases not matched to a gene: 6. CDR1 and CDR2 from the germline V gene are MNHEY and SMNVEV (reference sequence). This CDR3 is built from 15 residues. CDR3 protein: CASSTGGYGNQPQHF. In DNA form, the CDR3 reads TGTGCCAGCAGTACAGGGGGCTATGGGAATCAGCCCCAGCATTTT.

This clone was seen a handful of times. The chain uses TRBV2 and TRBJ1-2, with 7 bases that match TRBD1. Trimming took 6 bases from V and 4 from J; bases not matched to a gene: 11. CDR1 and CDR2 from the germline V gene are SNHLY and FYNNEI. This CDR3 is 15 amino acids long. The CDR3 here is CASSADRAMGYGYTF. DNA for the CDR3: TGTGCCAGCAGCGCCGACAGGGCGATGGGCTATGGCTACACCTTC.

The V and J genes are TRBV20-1 and TRBJ1-2, with unresolved D. The ends were cut back, 3 bases at V and 2 bases at J, with 10 bases in the middle. In germline, CDR1 is DFQATT, CDR2 SNEGSKA (reference sequence). The CDR3 is 13 amino acids. This chain's CDR3 is CSASQPRNYGYTF. In nucleotides, the CDR3 is TGCAGTGCTAGTCAACCGCGGAACTATGGCTACACCTTC.

The V and J genes are TRBV28 and TRBJ2-2, with 12 nucleotides matching TRBD2. Germline-derived CDR1 and CDR2 are MDHEN and SYDVKM. V was clipped by 1 base and J by 0 bases; unmatched bases: 15. The CDR3 has 22 amino acids. CDR3 amino acids: CASSLFPQTTSGGPSNTGELFF. DNA for the CDR3: TGTGCCAGCAGTTTATTCCCCCAAACGACTAGCGGGGGTCCCTCGAACACCGGGGAGCTGTTTTTT.

This clone is a singleton in its sample. V gene TRBV10-2 combines with J gene TRBJ2-3; possibly TRBD2 for D (5 bases). V lost 3 bases and J lost 4, with 14 bases in between. Germline V gives CDR1 WSHSY, CDR2 SAAADI. The CDR3 runs to 15 residues. The CDR3 DNA sequence: TGCGCCAGCAGTGATTGGTCGGGAATCGCAGATACGCAGTATTTT. Amino acids: CASSDWSGIADTQYF.

The rearrangement joins TRBV7-9 to TRBJ1-4, with D perhaps matching TRBD1 (6 bases). The CDR3 is made up of 17 amino acids. Trimming pared 5 bases from V and 1 base from J, leaving 17 bases between. Germline-derived CDR1 and CDR2 are SEHNR and FQNEAQ (reference sequence). In nucleotides, the CDR3 is TGTGCCAGCAGCCCGAGCAGGGGTGGTCTAACTAATGAAAAACTGTTTTTT. It codes for CASSPSRGGLTNEKLFF.

The gene calls are TRBV27 and TRBJ1-1; 7 bases map to TRBD1. Germline V lookup: CDR1 MNHEY, CDR2 SMNVEV (reference sequence). The CDR3 sequence is 17 residues long. V lost 4 bases, J lost 7 bases, and 18 bases stayed unmatched. The DNA of the CDR3 is TGTGCCAGCAGTTCCAGGGGGGCTGGGGTAGGATTGGGTGAAGCTTTCTTT. Translation: CASSSRGAGVGLGEAFF.